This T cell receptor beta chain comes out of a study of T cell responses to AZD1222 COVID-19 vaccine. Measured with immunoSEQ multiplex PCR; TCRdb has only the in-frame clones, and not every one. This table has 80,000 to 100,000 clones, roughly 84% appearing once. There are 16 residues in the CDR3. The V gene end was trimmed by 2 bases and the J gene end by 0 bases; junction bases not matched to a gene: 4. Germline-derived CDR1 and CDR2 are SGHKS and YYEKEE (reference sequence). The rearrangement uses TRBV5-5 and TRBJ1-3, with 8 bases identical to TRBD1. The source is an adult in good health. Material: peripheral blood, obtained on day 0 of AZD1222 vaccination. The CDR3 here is CASSLTGGISGNTIYF. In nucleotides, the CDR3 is TGTGCCAGCAGCTTAACAGGGGGGATCTCTGGAAACACCATATATTTT.